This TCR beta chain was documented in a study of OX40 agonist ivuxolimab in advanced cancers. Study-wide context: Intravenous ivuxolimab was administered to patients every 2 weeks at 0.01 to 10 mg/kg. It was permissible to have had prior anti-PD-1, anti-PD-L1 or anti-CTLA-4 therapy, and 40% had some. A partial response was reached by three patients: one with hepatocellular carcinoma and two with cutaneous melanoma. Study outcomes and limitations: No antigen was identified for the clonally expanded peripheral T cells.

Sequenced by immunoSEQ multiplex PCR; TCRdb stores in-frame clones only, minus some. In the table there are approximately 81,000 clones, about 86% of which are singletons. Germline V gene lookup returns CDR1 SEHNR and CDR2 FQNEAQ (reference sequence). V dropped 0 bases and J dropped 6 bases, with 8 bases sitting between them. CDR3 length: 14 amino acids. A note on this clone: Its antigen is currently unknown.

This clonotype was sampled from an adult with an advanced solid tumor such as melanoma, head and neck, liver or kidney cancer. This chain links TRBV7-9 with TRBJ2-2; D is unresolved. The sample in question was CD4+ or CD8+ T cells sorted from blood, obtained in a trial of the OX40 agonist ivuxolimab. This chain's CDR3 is CASSLAPPAGELFF. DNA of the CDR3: TGTGCCAGCAGCTTAGCGCCCCCGGCCGGGGAGCTGTTTTTT.